What follows is one T cell receptor beta chain and its context. Only in-frame clones appear in the TCRdb table, and some are missing; sequencing was by immunoSEQ multiplex PCR. Of around 100,000 clones in the sample, 70% to 90% were seen once. The data stem from a study of PD-L1 blockade in urothelial cancer. Study-wide background: Patients' atezolizumab regimen, 1,200 mg intravenously every 3 weeks, began at some point between 2014 and 2015. In the patient group, about 85% of the roughly 30 were males with bladder-origin urothelial cancer. Between 0 and 3 prior chemotherapy regimens had been given to patients. Blood was subjected to analysis at 3 weeks (second dose) and 6 weeks following treatment start.

The starting material was PBMCs, obtained around atezolizumab (anti-PD-L1) treatment. The sequence came from a man between 45 and 60 years old with urothelial cancer.

Written as DNA, the CDR3 is TGCGCCAGCAGCTCCGGACTAGTGTACGAGCAGTACTTC. This sequence encodes CASSSGLVYEQYF. The gene calls are TRBV10-2 and TRBJ2-7; 7 bases align to TRBD2. V lost 6 bases, J lost 4 bases, and 6 bases stayed unmatched. This CDR3 spans 13 amino acids. Germline values: CDR1 WSHSY, CDR2 SAAADI.